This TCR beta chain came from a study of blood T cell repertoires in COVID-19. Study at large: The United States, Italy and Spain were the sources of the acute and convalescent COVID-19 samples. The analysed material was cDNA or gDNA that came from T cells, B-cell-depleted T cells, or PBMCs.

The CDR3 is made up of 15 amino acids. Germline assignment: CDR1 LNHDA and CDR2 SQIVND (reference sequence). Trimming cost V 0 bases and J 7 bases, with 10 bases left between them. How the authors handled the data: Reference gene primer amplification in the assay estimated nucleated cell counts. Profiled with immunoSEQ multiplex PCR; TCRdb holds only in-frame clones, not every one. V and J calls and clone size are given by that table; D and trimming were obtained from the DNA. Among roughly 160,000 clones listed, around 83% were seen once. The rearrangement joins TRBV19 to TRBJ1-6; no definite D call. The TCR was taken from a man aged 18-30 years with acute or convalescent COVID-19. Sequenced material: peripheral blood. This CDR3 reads CASSIDGQRNSPLHF. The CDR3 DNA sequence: TGTGCCAGTAGTATAGACGGCCAGAGGAATTCACCCCTCCACTTT. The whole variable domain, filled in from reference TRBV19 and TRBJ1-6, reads DGGITQSPKYLFRKEGQNVTLSCEQNLNHDAMYWYRQDPGQGLRLIYYSQIVNDFQKGDIAEGYSVSREKKESFPLTVTSAQKNPTAFYLCASSIDGQRNSPLHFGNGTRLTVT.